Presented here are 21 T cell receptor beta chains from one specimen sequenced in a study of cytomegalovirus exposure and HLA in healthy donors. The study ran its PCR with 60 Vbeta and 13 Jbeta primers. The data were produced by immunoSEQ multiplex PCR, yet TCRdb's version contains in-frame clones alone and is incomplete. The data contain about 150,000 clones, roughly 82% of them singletons. Sequenced: PBMCs. The receptors derive from a man aged 25-45 years in good health and CMV-seronegative.

This clone was seen a handful of times. The chain recombines TRBV5-1 with TRBJ1-1; 7 bases map to TRBD1. This CDR3 spans 13 amino acids. Trimming cost V 4 bases and J 3 bases; bases outside gene matches: 3. CDR1 is SGHRS and CDR2 is YFSETQ in the germline V gene. The CDR3 DNA reads as TGCGCCAGCAGCCAAGACAGGGACACTGAAGCTTTCTTT. Translated: CASSQDRDTEAFF.

The chain has TRBV19 and TRBJ2-7, with TRBD2 matching 9 bases. Germline CDR1 reads LNHDA; CDR2 reads SQIVND (reference sequence). The CDR3 is 15 amino acids. The V gene end was trimmed by 3 bases and the J gene end by 2 bases; junction bases not matched to a gene: 5. CDR3 nucleotides: TGTGCCAGTAGTATCCTAGCGGGGAATACCTACGAGCAGTACTTC. Encoded protein: CASSILAGNTYEQYF.

The rearrangement joins TRBV7-8 to TRBJ2-4; D is uncertain. The germline V gene has CDR1 SGHVS and CDR2 FQNEAQ. The CDR3 has 12 amino acids. The V and J ends lost 3 bases and 6 bases respectively, with 6 bases between them. The CDR3 here is CASSFAGNIQYF. The CDR3 DNA reads TGTGCCAGCAGCTTTGCCGGAAACATTCAGTACTTC.

The CDR3 DNA is TGTGCCAGCAGTTCCAAGGGCCCAGGGGCGTGGGGCTACACCTTC. Its protein product is CASSSKGPGAWGYTF. The chain links TRBV28 to TRBJ1-2; perhaps TRBD1 as D (6 bases). The V end lost 4 bases, the J end lost 8 bases, and 20 bases lay between the germline ends. The CDR3 loop spans 15 amino acids. Germline loops: CDR1 MDHEN, CDR2 SYDVKM.

About this clone: One junction end disagrees with the germline gene, perhaps due to a read error. This chain links TRBV7-8 with TRBJ2-4; D uncertain. The CDR3 totals 15 residues. Germline V gives CDR1 SGHVS, CDR2 FQNEAQ. The chain's CDR3 is CASGIRETAQNSQYF. DNA for the CDR3: TGTGCCAGCGGTATCAGAGAAACTGCACAAAACAGTCAGTACTTC.

Written as DNA, the CDR3 is TGTGCCAGCAGGAGCGGGAGATCTCAAACCGGGGAGCTGTTTTTT. Translating gives CASRSGRSQTGELFF. V usage is TRBV9 and J usage is TRBJ2-2; 8 bases are a match to TRBD2. CDR1 SGDLS and CDR2 YYNGEE come from the germline V gene. With 5 bases clipped from V and 5 bases from J, the junction kept 8 bases outside the gene matches. CDR3 size: 15 residues. The full variable domain, with the rest looked up from reference TRBV9 and TRBJ2-2, is DSGVTQTPKHLITATGQRVTLRCSPRSGDLSVYWYQQSLDQGLQFLIQYYNGEERAKGNILERFSAQQFPDLHSELNLSSLELGDSALYFCASRSGRSQTGELFFGEGSRLTVL.

The chain carries TRBV5-6 and TRBJ1-1, with a weak D call TRBD1 (6 bases). CDR1 and CDR2 from the germline V gene are SGHDT and YYEEEE. The V and J ends lost 3 bases and 0 bases respectively, with 9 bases between them. The CDR3 runs 14 residues. As DNA, the CDR3 is TGTGCCAGCAGCTCGACAGGATTGAACACTGAAGCTTTCTTT. It is translated as CASSSTGLNTEAFF.

The gene calls are TRBV27 and TRBJ2-5, with 10 nucleotides matching TRBD2. The CDR3 has 19 residues. Germline V gene data show CDR1 as MNHEY and CDR2 as SMNVEV (reference sequence). The ends lost 0 bases at V and 0 bases at J; junction bases unmatched: 10. As DNA, the CDR3 is TGTGCCAGCAGTTTATCGCCCCTAGCGGGGGCACCGTACCAAGAGACCCAGTACTTC. It yields the protein CASSLSPLAGAPYQETQYF.

CDR3 DNA sequence: TGTGCCAGTAGAAAGGGGACAGTCGGAAATCAGCCCCAGCATTTT. It yields the protein CASRKGTVGNQPQHF. This chain uses TRBV19 with TRBJ1-5, with 7 bases lining up with TRBD1. This CDR3 spans 15 amino acids. The V gene's germline CDR1 is LNHDA and CDR2 SQIVND (reference sequence). The junction had 9 bases not matched to a gene; V was cut back by 6 bases and J by 4 bases.

Turning to this clone: A read error may account for a junction end that differs from germline. The chain is built from TRBV28 and TRBJ1-2; 9 nucleotides match TRBD1. This CDR3 has 13 amino acids. CDR1 and CDR2 from the germline V gene are MDHEN and SYDVKM. For the CDR3, the DNA is TGTGCCAGCAGTTTTGAATATTCGGACAGGGGAATCTTC. This gives the protein CASSFEYSDRGIF.

This clone was observed a few times. Other DNA variants within this sample encode the same CDR3. The V gene is TRBV28, the J gene TRBJ1-2, with 7 bases identical to TRBD1. This CDR3 has 13 residues. Germline V CDR1 and CDR2: MDHEN, SYDVKM. Trimming cost V 3 bases and J 4 bases; bases outside gene matches: 2. This chain's CDR3 is CASSLGQSYGYTF. As DNA, the CDR3 is TGTGCCAGCAGTTTGGGACAGTCCTATGGCTACACCTTC.

The CDR3 nucleotides are TGCGCCAGCAGCTTAAAACAGGGGACAGATACGCAGTATTTT. Translating it yields CASSLKQGTDTQYF. This rearrangement joins TRBV5-1 to TRBJ2-3, with 7 bases matching TRBD1. The germline gives CDR1 SGHRS, CDR2 YFSETQ. Losses at the gene ends were 2 bases for V and 3 bases for J; bases not matched to a gene: 3. The CDR3 covers 14 residues.

This clone was picked up a small number of times. The rearrangement joins TRBV7-9 to TRBJ2-1; D might be TRBD1 (6 bases). The CDR3 consists of 14 residues. The V and J ends lost 2 bases and 7 bases respectively, with 12 bases between them. CDR1 is SEHNR and CDR2 is FQNEAQ in the germline V gene (reference sequence). CDR3 sequence (DNA): TGTGCCAGCAGCTTACTAGCTAGGGGGAATGAGCAGTTCTTC. Its protein is CASSLLARGNEQFF. The whole variable domain, remainder taken from reference TRBV7-9 and TRBJ2-1, is DTGVSQNPRHKITKRGQNVTFRCDPISEHNRLYWYRQTLGQGPEFLTYFQNEAQLEKSRLLSDRFSAERPKGSFSTLEIQRTEQGDSAMYLCASSLLARGNEQFFGPGTRLTVL.

The chain recombines TRBV28 with TRBJ1-4, with 9 bases fitting TRBD1. Germline trimming cut 10 bases from V and 5 bases from J; bases unmatched to any gene: 8. CDR1 and CDR2 from the germline V gene are MDHEN and SYDVKM. This CDR3 comprises 14 residues. Here the CDR3 DNA reads TGTGCCACGAATTCGGGACAGGGAAATGAAAAACTGTTTTTT. Its translation is CATNSGQGNEKLFF.

This clone has just a few counts. The chain couples TRBV2 to TRBJ1-5, with 8 nucleotides matching TRBD1. The germline V gene encodes CDR1 SNHLY and CDR2 FYNNEI. The junction had 2 bases not matched to a gene; V was cut back by 7 bases and J by 3 bases. This CDR3 is built from 13 residues. The CDR3 DNA sequence: TGTGCCAGCATGGGACAGGTCAATCAGCCCCAGCATTTT. Translation gives CASMGQVNQPQHF.

This chain uses TRBV6-1 with TRBJ2-3; weak D call: TRBD2 (6 bases). The CDR3 is made up of 12 amino acids. Germline lookup yields CDR1 MNHNS and CDR2 SASEGT. V lost 8 bases and J lost 2, with 8 bases in between. The CDR3 nucleotides read TGTGCCAGCGGGGGGAACACAGATACGCAGTATTTT. Its translation: CASGGNTDTQYF.

In nucleotides, the CDR3 is TGTGCCAGCAGCCCCGGGAAAGATACGCAGTATTTT. Encoded protein: CASSPGKDTQYF. This chain joins TRBV7-9 and TRBJ2-3, with D perhaps matching TRBD2 (5 bases). Between the trimmed V and J ends, which lost 5 bases and 5 bases, there was a span of 8 bases. This CDR3 contains 12 residues. The germline CDR1 and CDR2 sequences are SEHNR and FQNEAQ (reference sequence). The full variable domain, its missing parts supplied by reference TRBV7-9 and TRBJ2-3, is DTGVSQNPRHKITKRGQNVTFRCDPISEHNRLYWYRQTLGQGPEFLTYFQNEAQLEKSRLLSDRFSAERPKGSFSTLEIQRTEQGDSAMYLCASSPGKDTQYFGPGTRLTVL.

This chain uses TRBV6-1 with TRBJ1-2; 8 bases align to TRBD1. Germline V gene sequence: CDR1 MNHNS, CDR2 SASEGT. This CDR3 contains 15 residues. V lost 5 bases and J lost 4; bases outside the gene matches: 9. As DNA, the CDR3 is TGTGCCAGCAGTCGGACAGGGAGGCTGATCTATGGCTACACCTTC. This codes for CASSRTGRLIYGYTF.

The V gene is TRBV4-1, the J gene TRBJ1-1; 8 bases are shared with TRBD1. The V segment lost 4 bases and the J segment 1 base; nucleotides outside the gene matches: 2. Germline V gives CDR1 MGHRA, CDR2 YSYEKL. The CDR3 sequence is 14 residues long. CDR3 sequence (DNA): TGCGCCAGCAGCCCCGACAGGGGGAACACTGAAGCTTTCTTT. This sequence encodes CASSPDRGNTEAFF.

This clone has a single count. The V call is TRBV19, the J call TRBJ1-1; 8 positions agree with TRBD1. This CDR3 has 13 residues. Per germline, CDR1 LNHDA and CDR2 SQIVND (reference sequence). The CDR3 sequence: CQTRGPMNTEAFF. As DNA, the CDR3 is TGTCAGACCAGGGGGCCCATGAACACTGAAGCTTTCTTT.

This clone appeared a single time. The J gene is TRBJ1-5, the V gene TRBV7-2; 8 bases fit TRBD1. Per the germline V gene, CDR1 is SGHTA and CDR2 is FQGNSA. This CDR3 comprises 14 residues. Trimming at V came to 5 bases and at J to 5 bases, leaving 5 bases not matched to a gene. CDR3: CASSQTGDYQPQHF. The DNA of the CDR3 is TGTGCCAGCAGCCAGACAGGGGATTATCAGCCCCAGCATTTT.